This T cell receptor beta chain was sequenced during a study of blood T cell repertoires in COVID-19. Overall study context: Acute and convalescent COVID-19 specimens originated in the United States, Italy and Spain. PBMCs, B-cell-depleted T cells, or T cells were the source of the cDNA or gDNA that made up the material.

Libraries were prepared by immunoSEQ multiplex PCR; TCRdb keeps only in-frame clonotypes and omits some of them. Of approximately 190,000 clones in the sample, approximately 90% were seen once. Trimming pared 0 bases from V and 0 bases from J, leaving 7 bases between. This CDR3 region has 15 residues. Germline values: CDR1 SNHLY, CDR2 FYNNEI. The sequencing input was peripheral blood. The V gene is TRBV2, the J gene TRBJ2-3, with D tentatively TRBD2 (5 bases). The source is a man at least 80 years old with acute or convalescent COVID-19. CDR3 coding DNA: TGTGCCAGCAGTGAAGCTGGAGGTAGCACAGATACGCAGTATTTT. Translation: CASSEAGGSTDTQYF. The variable domain in full, completed from reference TRBV2 and TRBJ2-3, reads EPEVTQTPSHQVTQMGQEVILRCVPISNHLYFYWYRQILGQKVEFLVSFYNNEISEKSEIFDDQFSVERPDGSNFTLKIRSTKLEDSAMYFCASSEAGGSTDTQYFGPGTRLTVL.